Below, 11 T cell receptor beta chains from the same sample are listed, as sequenced in a study of intratumoral heterogeneity in liver cancer. TCRdb keeps only in-frame clones here, not all; method: immunoSEQ multiplex PCR. The sample lists 20,000 to 25,000 clones, around 75% occurring once. This specimen was tumor-adjacent normal tissue, taken before any cancer treatment. The receptors shown here come from a woman in her 70s with hepatocellular carcinoma.

V gene TRBV28 combines with J gene TRBJ2-7; D ambiguous. The CDR3 spans 12 residues. Germline V gives CDR1 MDHEN, CDR2 SYDVKM. V was pared by 3 bases and J by 7 bases, with 10 bases between. The CDR3 is CASSFRAREQYF. The CDR3 bases are TGTGCCAGCAGTTTTAGGGCCCGGGAGCAGTACTTC.

The J gene is TRBJ2-1, the V gene TRBV6-2 or TRBV6-3, with 16 bases lining up with TRBD2. The ends lost 5 bases at V and 8 bases at J; junction bases unmatched: 9. This CDR3 is built from 17 residues. The germline V gene has CDR1 MNHEY and CDR2 SVGEGT. CDR3 protein: CASSHGQGTSGRDEQFF. For the CDR3, the DNA is TGTGCCAGCAGTCACGGACAGGGGACTAGCGGGAGGGATGAGCAGTTCTTC.

V usage is TRBV28 and J usage is TRBJ2-1; a weak D match, TRBD2 (5 bases). Germline V gene sequence: CDR1 MDHEN, CDR2 SYDVKM. This CDR3 has 18 residues. Trimming removed 4 bases from V and 0 bases from J, with 19 bases in between. CDR3 residues: CASSSITRTLSSYNEQFF. The DNA of the CDR3 is TGTGCCAGCAGTTCGATTACCCGGACTCTGAGCTCCTACAATGAGCAGTTCTTC.

As DNA, the CDR3 is TGTGCCAGCAGCAACGAGCAGATTCCAAGGCATGACAATCAGCCCCAGCATTTT. Translated: CASSNEQIPRHDNQPQHF. V usage is TRBV21-1 and J usage is TRBJ1-5. TRBV21-1 is flagged as a pseudogene. The CDR3 is 18 residues long.

The genes are TRBV5-1 and TRBJ2-2; 9 nucleotides line up with TRBD2. This CDR3 contains 15 residues. Germline V gives CDR1 SGHRS, CDR2 YFSETQ. V shed 1 base, J shed 4 bases, and the junction held 2 bases outside the gene matches. The CDR3 nucleotides are TGCGCCAGCAGCTTGAGCGGGGGGTTCACCGGGGAGCTGTTTTTT. This codes for CASSLSGGFTGELFF.

The chain joins TRBV3-1 (or the pseudogene TRBV3-2) to TRBJ2-5; tentative D call: TRBD2 (6 bases). CDR1 and CDR2 from the germline V gene are LGHDT and YNNKEL (reference sequence). The CDR3 length is 15 residues. V was cut by 4 bases and J by 5 bases, with 17 bases left in between. CDR3 region: CASSRGDWAGETQYF. CDR3 bases: TGTGCCAGCAGCCGAGGGGACTGGGCGGGGGAGACCCAGTACTTC.

V is TRBV9 and J is TRBJ2-3, with a possible D match to TRBD2 (5 bases). Trimming pared 9 bases from V and 2 bases from J, leaving 16 bases between. Germline lookup yields CDR1 SGDLS and CDR2 YYNGEE. This CDR3 spans 14 amino acids. CDR3 loop: CATNTGSLTDTQYF. Here the CDR3 DNA reads TGTGCCACTAACACGGGAAGCCTCACAGATACGCAGTATTTT. Full variable domain (remainder filled in from reference TRBV9 and TRBJ2-3): DSGVTQTPKHLITATGQRVTLRCSPRSGDLSVYWYQQSLDQGLQFLIQYYNGEERAKGNILERFSAQQFPDLHSELNLSSLELGDSALYFCATNTGSLTDTQYFGPGTRLTVL.

The chain has TRBV5-1 and TRBJ2-2; a weak D match, TRBD2 (5 bases). CDR1 SGHRS and CDR2 YFSETQ come from the germline V gene. The CDR3 length is 17 residues. V shed 0 bases and J shed 5 bases, with 17 bases lying between them. In DNA, the CDR3 is TGCGCCAGCAGCTTGGTGGGTAGCTCCGAGGGTACCGGGGAGCTGTTTTTT. Amino acids: CASSLVGSSEGTGELFF.

The chain joins TRBV7-2 to TRBJ2-7, with 10 bases aligning to TRBD2. The V segment lost 4 bases and the J segment 2 bases; nucleotides outside the gene matches: 5. This CDR3 has 15 amino acids. Germline V gene sequence: CDR1 SGHTA, CDR2 FQGNSA. CDR3 in DNA: TGTGCCAGCAGCTCGCTAGCGGGAGCAGCCTACGAGCAGTACTTC. Its protein product is CASSSLAGAAYEQYF.

The chain combines TRBV2 with TRBJ1-5; 7 bases fit TRBD1. V gave up 2 bases and J gave up 6 bases; unmatched junction bases: 7. CDR1 and CDR2 from the germline V gene are SNHLY and FYNNEI. CDR3 length: 15 amino acids. The CDR3: CASSERRGRTQPQHF. DNA of the CDR3: TGTGCCAGCAGTGAAAGAAGGGGGCGGACTCAGCCCCAGCATTTT.

A note on this clone: Other nucleotide sequences in the sample specify the same CDR3. The rearrangement joins TRBV6-1 to TRBJ1-5; the D is unclear. Trimming stripped 1 base from V and 3 bases from J, with 10 bases between. CDR1 is MNHNS, CDR2 SASEGT, per germline. The CDR3 is 15 amino acids. The DNA of the CDR3 is TGTGCCAGCAGTGAAGTGGGAGGCTACAATCAGCCCCAGCATTTT. Translating it yields CASSEVGGYNQPQHF.